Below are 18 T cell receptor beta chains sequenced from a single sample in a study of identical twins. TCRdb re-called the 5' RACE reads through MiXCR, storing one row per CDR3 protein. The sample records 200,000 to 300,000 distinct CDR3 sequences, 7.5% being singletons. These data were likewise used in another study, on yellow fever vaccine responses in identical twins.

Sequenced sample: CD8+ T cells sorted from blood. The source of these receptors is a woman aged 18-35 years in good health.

In DNA form, the CDR3 reads TGTGCCAGCAGTGGGACTAACTACAATGAGCAGTTCTTC. It is translated as CASSGTNYNEQFF. The rearrangement links TRBV2 to TRBJ2-1, with a tentative D call TRBD2 (6 bases). CDR3 length: 13 residues. The V and J ends lost 4 bases and 3 bases respectively, with 7 bases between them. Per the germline V gene, CDR1 is SNHLY and CDR2 is FYNNEI.

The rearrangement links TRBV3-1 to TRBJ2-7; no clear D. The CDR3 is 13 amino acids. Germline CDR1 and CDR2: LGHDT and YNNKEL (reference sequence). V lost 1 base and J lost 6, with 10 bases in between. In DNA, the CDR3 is TGTGCCAGCAGCCAAGGGGTGTCCAGCGAGCAGTACGTC. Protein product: CASSQGVSSEQYV.

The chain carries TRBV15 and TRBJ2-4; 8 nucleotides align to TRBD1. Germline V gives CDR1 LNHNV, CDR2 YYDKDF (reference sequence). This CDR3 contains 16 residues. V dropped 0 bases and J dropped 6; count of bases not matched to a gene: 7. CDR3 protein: CATSRDRTGMANIQYF. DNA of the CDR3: TGTGCCACCAGCAGAGACCGGACAGGGATGGCAAACATTCAGTACTTC.

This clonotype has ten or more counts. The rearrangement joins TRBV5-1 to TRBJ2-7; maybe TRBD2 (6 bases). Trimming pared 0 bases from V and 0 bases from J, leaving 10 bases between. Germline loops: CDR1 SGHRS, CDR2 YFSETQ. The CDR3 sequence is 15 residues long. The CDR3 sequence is CASSLDGRGSYEQYF. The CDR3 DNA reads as TGCGCCAGCAGCTTGGACGGGAGAGGCTCCTACGAGCAGTACTTC. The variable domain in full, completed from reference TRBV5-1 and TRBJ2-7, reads KAGVTQTPRYLIKTRGQQVTLSCSPISGHRSVSWYQQTPGQGLQFLFEYFSETQRNKGNFPGRFSGRQFSNSRSEMNVSTLELGDSALYLCASSLDGRGSYEQYFGPGTRLTVT.

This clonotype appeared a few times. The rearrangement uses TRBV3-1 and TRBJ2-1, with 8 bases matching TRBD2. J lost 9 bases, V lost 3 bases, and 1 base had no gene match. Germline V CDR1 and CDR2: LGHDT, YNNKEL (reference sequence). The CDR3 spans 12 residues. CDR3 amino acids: CASSHRGGEQFF. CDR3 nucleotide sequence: TGTGCCAGCAGCCATCGGGGGGGTGAGCAGTTCTTC.

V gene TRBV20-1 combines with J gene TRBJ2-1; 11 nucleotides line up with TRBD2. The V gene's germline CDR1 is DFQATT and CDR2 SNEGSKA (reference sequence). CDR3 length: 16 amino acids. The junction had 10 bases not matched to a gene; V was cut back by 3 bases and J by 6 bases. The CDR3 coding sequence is TGCAGTGCTAGCACTAAGACTAGCGGGGTCCCCAATGAGCAGTTCTTC. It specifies CSASTKTSGVPNEQFF.

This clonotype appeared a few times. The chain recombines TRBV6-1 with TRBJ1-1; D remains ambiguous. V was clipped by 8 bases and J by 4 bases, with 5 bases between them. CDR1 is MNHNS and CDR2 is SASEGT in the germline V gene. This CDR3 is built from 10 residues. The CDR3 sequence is CASFRTEAFF. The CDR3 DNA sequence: TGTGCCAGCTTTCGCACTGAAGCTTTCTTT.

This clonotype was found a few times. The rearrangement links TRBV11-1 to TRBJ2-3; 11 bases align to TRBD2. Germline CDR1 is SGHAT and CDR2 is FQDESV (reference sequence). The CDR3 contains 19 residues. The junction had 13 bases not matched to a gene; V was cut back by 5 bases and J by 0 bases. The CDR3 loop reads CASSPRTSGPDGSTDTQYF. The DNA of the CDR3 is TGTGCCAGCAGCCCCCGGACTAGCGGGCCCGACGGGAGCACAGATACGCAGTATTTT.

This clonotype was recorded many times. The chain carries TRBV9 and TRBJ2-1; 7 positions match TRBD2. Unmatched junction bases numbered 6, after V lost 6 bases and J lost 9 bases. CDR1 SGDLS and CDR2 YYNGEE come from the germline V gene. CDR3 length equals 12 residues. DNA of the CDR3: TGTGCCAGCATGGGGGGGAGAGGTGAGCAGTTCTTC. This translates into CASMGGRGEQFF.

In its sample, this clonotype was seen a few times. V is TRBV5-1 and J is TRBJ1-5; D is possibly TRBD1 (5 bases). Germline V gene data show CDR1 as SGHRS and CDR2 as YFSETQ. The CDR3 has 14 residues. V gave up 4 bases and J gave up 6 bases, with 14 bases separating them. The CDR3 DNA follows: TGCGCCAGCAGCCCGGGGGGGGAAACTCAGCCCCAGCATTTT. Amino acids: CASSPGGETQPQHF.

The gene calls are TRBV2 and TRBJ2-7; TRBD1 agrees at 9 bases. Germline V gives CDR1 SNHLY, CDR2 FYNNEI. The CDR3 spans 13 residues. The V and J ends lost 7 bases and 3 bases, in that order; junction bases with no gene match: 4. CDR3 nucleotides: TGTGCCAGCACAATGGGACAGGGCTACGAGCAGTACGTC. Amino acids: CASTMGQGYEQYV.

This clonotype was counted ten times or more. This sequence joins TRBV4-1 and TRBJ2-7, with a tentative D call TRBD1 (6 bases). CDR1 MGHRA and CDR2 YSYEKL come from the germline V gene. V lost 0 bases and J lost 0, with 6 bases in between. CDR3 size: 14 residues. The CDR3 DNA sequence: TGCGCCAGCAGCCAAGAACAGGGCTCCTACGAGCAGTACTTC. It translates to CASSQEQGSYEQYF.

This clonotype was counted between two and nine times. CDR3 residues: CASSSRDPTDTQYF. The CDR3 DNA sequence: TGTGCCAGCAGCTCGAGGGACCCCACAGATACGCAGTATTTT. The chain is built from TRBV9 and TRBJ2-3; D possibly matches TRBD1 or TRBD2 (5 bases each). The ends were cut back, 4 bases at V and 2 bases at J, with 11 bases in the middle. The length of the CDR3 is 14 residues. The germline V gene encodes CDR1 SGDLS and CDR2 YYNGEE.

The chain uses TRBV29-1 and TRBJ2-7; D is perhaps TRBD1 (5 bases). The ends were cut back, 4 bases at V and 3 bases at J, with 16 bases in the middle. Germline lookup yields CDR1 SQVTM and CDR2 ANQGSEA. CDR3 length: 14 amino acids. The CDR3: CSVAARVEDYEQYV. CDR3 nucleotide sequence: TGCAGCGTTGCCGCCAGGGTTGAAGACTACGAGCAGTACGTC.

In nucleotides, the CDR3 is TGTGCCAGCGGCCCCTGGGGCGGGACAAGCACAGATACGCAGTATTTT. Its translation is CASGPWGGTSTDTQYF. This rearrangement joins TRBV28 to TRBJ2-3; perhaps D is TRBD1 or TRBD2 (6 bases each). In germline, CDR1 is MDHEN, CDR2 SYDVKM. The ends were cut back, 8 bases at V and 0 bases at J, with 18 bases in the middle. The CDR3 has 16 residues.

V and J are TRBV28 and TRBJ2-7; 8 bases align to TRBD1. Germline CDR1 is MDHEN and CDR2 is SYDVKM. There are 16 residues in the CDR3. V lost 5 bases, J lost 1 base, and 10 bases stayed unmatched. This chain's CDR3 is CASSPRTGKRSYEQYF. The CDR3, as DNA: TGTGCCAGCAGTCCCCGGACAGGGAAGAGGTCCTACGAGCAGTACTTC. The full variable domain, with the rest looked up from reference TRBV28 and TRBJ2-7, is DVKVTQSSRYLVKRTGEKVFLECVQDMDHENMFWYRQDPGLGLRLIYFSYDVKMKEKGDIPEGYSVSREKKERFSLILESASTNQTSMYLCASSPRTGKRSYEQYFGPGTRLTVT.

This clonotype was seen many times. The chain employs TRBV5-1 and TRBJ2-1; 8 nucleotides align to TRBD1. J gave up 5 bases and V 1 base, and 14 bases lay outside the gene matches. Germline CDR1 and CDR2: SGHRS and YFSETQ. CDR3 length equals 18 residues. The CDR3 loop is CASSLLAGGIAFNNEQFF. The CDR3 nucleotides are TGCGCCAGCAGCTTGTTGGCAGGGGGCATCGCTTTCAACAATGAGCAGTTCTTC.

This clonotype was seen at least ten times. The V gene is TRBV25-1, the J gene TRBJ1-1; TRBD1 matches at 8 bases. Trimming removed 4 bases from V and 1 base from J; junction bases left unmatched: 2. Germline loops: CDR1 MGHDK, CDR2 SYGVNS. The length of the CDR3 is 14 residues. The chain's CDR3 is CASSVGTGNTEAFF. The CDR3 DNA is TGTGCCAGCAGTGTCGGGACAGGGAACACTGAAGCTTTCTTT.